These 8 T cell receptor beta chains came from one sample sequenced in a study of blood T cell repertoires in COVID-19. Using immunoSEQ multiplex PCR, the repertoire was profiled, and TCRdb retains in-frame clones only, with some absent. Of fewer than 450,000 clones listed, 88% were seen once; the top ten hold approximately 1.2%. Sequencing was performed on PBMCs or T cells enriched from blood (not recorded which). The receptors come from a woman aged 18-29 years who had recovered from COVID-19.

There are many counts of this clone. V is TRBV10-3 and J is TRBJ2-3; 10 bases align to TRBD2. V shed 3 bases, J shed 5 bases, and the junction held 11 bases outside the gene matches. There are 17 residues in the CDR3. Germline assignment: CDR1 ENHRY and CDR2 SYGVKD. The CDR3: CAISDIPAGGRKDTQYF. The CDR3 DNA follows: TGTGCCATCAGTGATATACCAGCGGGGGGGCGGAAAGATACGCAGTATTTT.

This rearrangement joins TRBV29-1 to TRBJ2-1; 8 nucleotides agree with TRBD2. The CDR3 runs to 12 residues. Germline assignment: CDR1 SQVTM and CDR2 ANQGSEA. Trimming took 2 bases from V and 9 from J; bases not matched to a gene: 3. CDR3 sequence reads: CSVEFRGGEQFF. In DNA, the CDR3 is TGCAGCGTTGAATTCCGGGGGGGTGAGCAGTTCTTC.

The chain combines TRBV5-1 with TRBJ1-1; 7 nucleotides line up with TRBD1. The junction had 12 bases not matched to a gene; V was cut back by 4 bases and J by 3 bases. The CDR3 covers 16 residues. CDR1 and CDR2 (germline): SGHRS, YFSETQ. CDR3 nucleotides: TGCGCCAGCAGCACCCGGAGGAGCAGGGGGGACACTGAAGCTTTCTTT. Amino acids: CASSTRRSRGDTEAFF.

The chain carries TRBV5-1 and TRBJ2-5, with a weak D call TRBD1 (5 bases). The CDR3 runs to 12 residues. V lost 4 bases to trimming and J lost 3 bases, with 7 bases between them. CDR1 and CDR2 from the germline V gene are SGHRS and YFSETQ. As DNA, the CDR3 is TGCGCCAGCAGCCGACAGAAAGAGACCCAGTACTTC. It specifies CASSRQKETQYF.

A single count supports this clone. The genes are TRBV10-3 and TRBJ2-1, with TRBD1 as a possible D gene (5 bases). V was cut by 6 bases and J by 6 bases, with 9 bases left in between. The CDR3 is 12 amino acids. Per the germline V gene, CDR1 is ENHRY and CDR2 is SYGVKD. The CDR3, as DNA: TGTGCCATCAGCAGGGTTATCAATGAGCAGTTCTTC. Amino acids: CAISRVINEQFF.

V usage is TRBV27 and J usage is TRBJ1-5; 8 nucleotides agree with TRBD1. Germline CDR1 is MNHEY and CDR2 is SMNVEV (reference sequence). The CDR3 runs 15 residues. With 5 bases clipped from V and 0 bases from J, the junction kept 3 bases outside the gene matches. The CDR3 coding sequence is TGTGCCAGCAGTCGGACAGGGCCTAGCAATCAGCCCCAGCATTTT. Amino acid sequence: CASSRTGPSNQPQHF.

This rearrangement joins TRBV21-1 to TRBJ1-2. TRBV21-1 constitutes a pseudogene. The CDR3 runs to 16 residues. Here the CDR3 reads CASSKGRPSPRYGYTF. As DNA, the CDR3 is TGTGCCAGCAGCAAAGGGCGTCCATCTCCGAGGTATGGCTACACCTTC.

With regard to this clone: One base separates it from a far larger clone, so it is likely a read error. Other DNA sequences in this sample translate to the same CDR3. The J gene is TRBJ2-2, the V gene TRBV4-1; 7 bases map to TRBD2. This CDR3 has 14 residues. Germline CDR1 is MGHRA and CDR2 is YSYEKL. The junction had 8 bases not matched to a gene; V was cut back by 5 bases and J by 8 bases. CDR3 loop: CASSSSGEGGELFF. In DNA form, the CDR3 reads TGCGCCAGCAGCTCCTCCGGGGAGGGGGGGGAGCTGTTTTTT.